The clone carrying this T cell receptor (beta chain) was found once. This sample is part of a study of STAT5B mutations in CD4+ large granular lymphocyte leukemia. Clones were sequenced by immunoSEQ multiplex PCR, and TCRdb holds only the in-frame ones, with some missing. The data show about 32,000 clones, around 85% seen once. Germline CDR1 MNHEY, CDR2 SMNVEV (reference sequence). The CDR3 has 16 residues. The V and J ends lost 2 bases and 3 bases, in that order; junction bases with no gene match: 7. The clonotype was recovered from a human donor in good health. Input material: CD4+ T cells from blood buffy coats. J is TRBJ2-1 and V is TRBV27, with 7 positions matching TRBD2. The CDR3 nucleotides are TGTGCCAGCAGTTTAAGCGCGGGAGTGGTCTACAATGAGCAGTTCTTC. It is translated as CASSLSAGVVYNEQFF.